Listed below are T cell receptor beta chains from one sample, sequenced in a study of OX40 agonist ivuxolimab in advanced cancers. The data were produced by immunoSEQ multiplex PCR, yet TCRdb's version contains in-frame clones alone and is incomplete. The repertoire holds about 50,000 clones, with almost 85% as singletons. The sample was CD4+ or CD8+ T cells sorted from blood, taken in a trial of the OX40 agonist ivuxolimab. These receptors all stem from an adult with an advanced solid tumor such as melanoma, head and neck, liver or kidney cancer. The CDR3 runs from the conserved cysteine through the conserved F or W. D genes are given only for firm matches. Clone size, where shown, is once, few, many, or a class for clones that have expanded.

V	D	J	size	CDR3	DNA
TRBV28	.	TRBJ2-7	.	CASSPMGLQGGYSEQYF	TGTGCCAGCAGTCCCATGGGACTCCAGGGTGGCTACTCCGAGCAGTACTTC
TRBV11-1	.	TRBJ1-1	.	CASSLVRRDTEAFF	TGTGCCAGCAGCTTGGTCAGGAGGGACACTGAAGCTTTCTTT
TRBV19	.	TRBJ1-1	.	CASSPQGNTEAFF	TGTGCCAGTAGTCCCCAGGGGAACACTGAAGCTTTCTTT
TRBV13	.	TRBJ2-1	once	CASSLEGSYNEQFF	TGTGCCAGCAGCTTGGAAGGATCCTACAATGAGCAGTTCTTC
TRBV7-2	.	TRBJ2-2	.	CASSGGPNTGELFF	TGTGCCAGCTCGGGTGGGCCTAACACCGGGGAGCTGTTTTTT
TRBV5-6	.	TRBJ2-2	.	CASSLWRLRSTGELFF	TGTGCCAGCAGCTTGTGGAGGCTCCGGAGCACCGGGGAGCTGTTTTTT
TRBV7-8	TRBD2	TRBJ2-1	few	CASSLARWTRIHNEQFF	TGTGCCAGCAGCTTAGCGAGGTGGACTAGAATCCACAATGAGCAGTTCTTC
TRBV7-6	TRBD1	TRBJ2-2	.	CASSGTGAKTGGLFF	TGTGCCAGCAGCGGGACAGGGGCTAAGACCGGGGGGCTGTTTTTT
TRBV27	.	TRBJ1-2	.	CASRSQGNYGYTF	TGTGCCAGCAGGAGTCAGGGGAACTATGGCTACACCTTC
TRBV5-1	.	TRBJ2-3	.	CASRVGQPDGTDTQYF	TGCGCCAGCAGAGTAGGACAGCCAGATGGCACAGATACGCAGTATTTT
TRBV10-3	.	TRBJ1-2	.	CAISEGGARYGYTF	TGTGCCATCAGTGAAGGGGGGGCTAGGTATGGCTACACCTTC
TRBV5-1	.	TRBJ2-3	.	CASSLSDSFTDTQYF	TGCGCCAGCAGCTTGTCAGACAGTTTCACAGATACGCAGTATTTT
TRBV5-6	.	TRBJ2-7	.	CASRPTQGPYEQYF	TGTGCCAGCAGACCGACCCAGGGCCCCTACGAGCAGTACTTC
TRBV7-8	TRBD1	TRBJ2-7	.	CASSPDGTGLGEQYF	TGTGCCAGCAGCCCAGACGGGACAGGGTTGGGCGAGCAGTACTTC
TRBV19	.	TRBJ1-6	.	CASSRNGQNSPLHF	TGTGCCAGTAGTAGGAACGGACAAAATTCACCCCTCCACTTT
TRBV19	TRBD2	TRBJ2-1	.	CASRPSGFSYNEQFF	TGTGCCAGTAGGCCTAGCGGATTCTCCTACAATGAGCAGTTCTTC
TRBV18	.	TRBJ2-6	.	CASSPVDSLPSGANVLTF	TGTGCCAGCTCACCGGTGGACAGTCTCCCTTCTGGGGCCAACGTCCTGACTTTC
TRBV5-1	.	TRBJ2-3	.	CASSRGTTDTQYF	TGCGCCAGCAGCCGAGGAACCACAGATACGCAGTATTTT
TRBV27	TRBD1	TRBJ1-2	.	CASRTGTGYGYTF	TGTGCCAGCAGGACCGGGACAGGTTACGGCTACACCTTC
TRBV28	.	TRBJ1-4	few	CASSLIGLNEKLFF	TGTGCCAGCAGTTTGATCGGCTTGAATGAAAAACTGTTTTTT
TRBV5-4	TRBD1	TRBJ1-4	.	CASSYEQGRNEKLFF	TGTGCCAGCAGCTACGAACAGGGGAGAAATGAAAAACTGTTTTTT
TRBV7-6	.	TRBJ2-3	.	CASSSRGAYTDTQYF	TGTGCCAGCAGCTCCCGGGGGGCGTACACAGATACGCAGTATTTT
TRBV29-1	.	TRBJ2-3	.	CSVVDRFRSTDTQYF	TGCAGCGTTGTCGACCGATTTCGTTCCACAGATACGCAGTATTTT
TRBV19	.	TRBJ2-7	.	CASSGGLPSYEQYF	TGTGCCAGTAGCGGCGGGCTACCCTCCTACGAGCAGTACTTC
TRBV19	TRBD1	TRBJ2-5	.	CASSSWPGQGMQETQYF	TGTGCCAGTTCTTCCTGGCCGGGACAGGGCATGCAAGAGACCCAGTACTTC
TRBV6-5	.	TRBJ2-4	.	CASSYSTLAKNIQYF	TGTGCCAGCAGTTACTCGACCCTAGCCAAAAACATTCAGTACTTC
TRBV27	.	TRBJ1-2	.	CASKGTTAGPGYTF	TGTGCCTCAAAGGGGACAACGGCGGGTCCTGGCTACACCTTC